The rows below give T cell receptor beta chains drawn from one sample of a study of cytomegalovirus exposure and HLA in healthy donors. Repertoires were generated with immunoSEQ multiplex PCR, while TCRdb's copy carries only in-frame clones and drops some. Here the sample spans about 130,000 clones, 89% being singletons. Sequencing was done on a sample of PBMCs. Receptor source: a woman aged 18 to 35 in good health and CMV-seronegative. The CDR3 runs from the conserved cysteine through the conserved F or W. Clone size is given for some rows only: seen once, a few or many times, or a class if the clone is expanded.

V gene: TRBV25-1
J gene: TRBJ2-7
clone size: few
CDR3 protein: CASSETGWQYF

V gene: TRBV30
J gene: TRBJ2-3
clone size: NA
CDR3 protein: CAWSVGGSGDTQYF

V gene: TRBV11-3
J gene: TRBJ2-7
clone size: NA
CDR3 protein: CASSPGTTYEQYF

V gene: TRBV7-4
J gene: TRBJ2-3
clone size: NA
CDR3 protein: CASTTPLADTQYF

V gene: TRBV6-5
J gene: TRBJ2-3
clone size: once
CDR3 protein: CASSYGLAGYTDTQYF

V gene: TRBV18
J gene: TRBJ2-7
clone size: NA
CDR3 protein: CASSPIGQGAIEQYF

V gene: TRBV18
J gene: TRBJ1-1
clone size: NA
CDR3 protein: CASSPDMNTEAFF

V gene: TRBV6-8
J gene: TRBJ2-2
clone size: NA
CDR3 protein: CASGQGDGTGELFF

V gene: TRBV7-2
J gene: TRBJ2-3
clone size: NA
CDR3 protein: CASSPVIAGGADTQYF

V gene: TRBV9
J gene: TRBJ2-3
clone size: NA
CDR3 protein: CASSVGTGTDTQYF

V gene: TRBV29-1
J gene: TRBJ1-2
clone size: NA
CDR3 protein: CSVTSRAGDGYTF

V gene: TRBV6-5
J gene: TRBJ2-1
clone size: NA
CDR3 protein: CASSYSTSSGNEQFF

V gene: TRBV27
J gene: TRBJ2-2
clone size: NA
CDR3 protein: CASSYGTENTGELFF

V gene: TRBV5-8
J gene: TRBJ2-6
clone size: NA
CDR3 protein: CASSLVSGIPFGANVLTF

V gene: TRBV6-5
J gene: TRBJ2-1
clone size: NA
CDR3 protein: CASTTSREPTYEQFF

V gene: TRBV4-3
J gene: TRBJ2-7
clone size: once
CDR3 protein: CASSQDSNYEQYF

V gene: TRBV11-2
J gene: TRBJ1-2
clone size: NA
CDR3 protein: CASSLGRGTDPYGYTF

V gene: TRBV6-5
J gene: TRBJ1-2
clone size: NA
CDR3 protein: CASSYSQPDRGYGYTF

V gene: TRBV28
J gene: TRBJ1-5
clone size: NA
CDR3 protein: CASSLWEGTYSNQPQHF

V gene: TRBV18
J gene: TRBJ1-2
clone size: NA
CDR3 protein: CASSPLRGRSYGYTF

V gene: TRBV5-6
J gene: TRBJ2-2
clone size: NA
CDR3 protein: CASSLGDFANTGELFF

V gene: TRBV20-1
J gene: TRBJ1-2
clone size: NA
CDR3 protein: CSLQGYGYTF

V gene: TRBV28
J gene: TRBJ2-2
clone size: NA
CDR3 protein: CASSLGRINTGELFF

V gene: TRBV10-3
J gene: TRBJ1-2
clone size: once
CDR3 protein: CAISEEGQGLYGYTF

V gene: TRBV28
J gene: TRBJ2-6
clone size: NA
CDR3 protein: CATMTESSGANVLTF

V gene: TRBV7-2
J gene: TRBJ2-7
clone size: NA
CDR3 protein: CASSPQGLTYEQYF

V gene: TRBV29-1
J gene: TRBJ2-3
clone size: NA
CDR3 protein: CSVHWDTQYF

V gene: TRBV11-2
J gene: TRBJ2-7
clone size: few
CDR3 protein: CASSLQGSEQYF

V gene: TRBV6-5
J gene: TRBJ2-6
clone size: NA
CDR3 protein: CAGRPAGANVLTF

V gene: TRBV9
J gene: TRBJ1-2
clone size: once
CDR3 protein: CASSPVHVRYGYTF

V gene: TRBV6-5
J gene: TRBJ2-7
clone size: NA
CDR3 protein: CASSSTSNYEQYF

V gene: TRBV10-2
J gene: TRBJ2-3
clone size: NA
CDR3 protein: CASSEFGVTDTQYF

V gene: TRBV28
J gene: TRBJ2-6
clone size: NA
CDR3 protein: CASSHSRIDGANVLTF

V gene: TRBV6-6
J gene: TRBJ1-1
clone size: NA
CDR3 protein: CATLGQESFEAFF

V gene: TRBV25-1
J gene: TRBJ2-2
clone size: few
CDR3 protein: CASSEDRGYTGELFF

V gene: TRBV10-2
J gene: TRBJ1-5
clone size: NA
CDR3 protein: CASSDPTGSNQPQHF

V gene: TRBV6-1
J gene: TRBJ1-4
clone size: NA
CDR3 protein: CASSVPTGLDEKLFF

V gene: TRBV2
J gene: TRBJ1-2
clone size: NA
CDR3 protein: CASSIRTESYGYTF

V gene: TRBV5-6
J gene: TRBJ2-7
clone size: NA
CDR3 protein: CASSLSLYEQYF

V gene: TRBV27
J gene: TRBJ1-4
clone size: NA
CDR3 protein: CASSLPQGEKLFF

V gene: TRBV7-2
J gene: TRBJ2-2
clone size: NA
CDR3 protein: CASSLGDREVTGELFF

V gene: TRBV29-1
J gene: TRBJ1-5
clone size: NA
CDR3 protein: CSVAFDRWGSPQHF

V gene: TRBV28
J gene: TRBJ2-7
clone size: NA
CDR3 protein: CASGRGQPWQQYF